Below, 8 T cell receptor beta chains from the same sample are listed, as sequenced in a study of blood T cell repertoires in COVID-19. Profiled with immunoSEQ multiplex PCR; TCRdb holds only in-frame clones, not every one. Altogether approximately 300,000 clones are present, 80% to 95% being singletons, with the ten largest covering 6.5% to 8%. Sequencing was done on a sample of peripheral blood. The receptors derive from a woman in her thirties with COVID-19, enrolled during active disease.

The chain joins TRBV24-1 to TRBJ1-2; D remains ambiguous. The germline V gene encodes CDR1 KGHDR and CDR2 SFDVKD. V gave up 3 bases and J gave up 6 bases, with 10 bases separating them. The CDR3 runs to 13 residues. CDR3 in amino acids: CATSDPWGDGYTF. The DNA for the CDR3 is TGTGCCACCAGTGATCCCTGGGGAGATGGCTACACCTTC.

This sequence joins TRBV7-9 and TRBJ2-7; 15 bases are a match to TRBD2. V gave up 6 bases and J gave up 0 bases; unmatched junction bases: 6. Germline lookup yields CDR1 SEHNR and CDR2 FQNEAQ (reference sequence). This CDR3 has 17 residues. The CDR3 loop reads CASSSGLAGGFSYEQYF. The CDR3 DNA reads TGTGCCAGCAGTTCGGGACTAGCGGGAGGCTTCTCCTACGAGCAGTACTTC. Looking up the rest from reference TRBV7-9 and TRBJ2-7 gives the full variable domain: DTGVSQNPRHKITKRGQNVTFRCDPISEHNRLYWYRQTLGQGPEFLTYFQNEAQLEKSRLLSDRFSAERPKGSFSTLEIQRTEQGDSAMYLCASSSGLAGGFSYEQYFGPGTRLTVT.

In the case of this clone: The junction differs from germline at one of its ends, possibly a read error. The chain carries TRBV10-3 and TRBJ1-3, with a weak D call TRBD1 (6 bases). This CDR3 has 13 residues. Germline V CDR1 and CDR2: ENHRY, SYGVKD. CDR3 loop: CAVRGTYGNTIYF. CDR3 coding DNA: TGTGCCGTCAGAGGGACATATGGAAACACCATATATTTT.

The V call is TRBV7-9, the J call TRBJ2-7; 7 nucleotides align to TRBD2. Germline CDR1 is SEHNR and CDR2 is FQNEAQ (reference sequence). The J segment lost 0 bases and the V segment lost 3 bases, leaving 8 bases of the junction unmatched. The CDR3 is 16 residues long. The CDR3 DNA follows: TGTGCCAGCAGCTTTCATACGGGGGGAGCCTCCTACGAGCAGTACTTC. This translates into CASSFHTGGASYEQYF.

CDR3 region: CASSYSSGLLNNEQFF. CDR3 nucleotide sequence: TGTGCCAGCAGTTACTCGAGTGGACTCCTAAACAATGAGCAGTTCTTC. The rearrangement joins TRBV6-5 to TRBJ2-1, with D possibly TRBD2 on 5 matching bases. V lost 0 bases and J 5 bases, leaving 14 bases between the germline ends. The CDR3 is 16 residues long. In germline, CDR1 is MNHEY, CDR2 SVGAGI.

This chain uses TRBV30 with TRBJ1-1, with D possibly TRBD1 on 5 matching bases. V lost 3 bases, J lost 0 bases, and 17 bases lay in between. The length of the CDR3 is 16 residues. Looked up from germline, CDR1 is GTSNPN and CDR2 is SVGIG (reference sequence). The chain's CDR3 is CAWRGRTLFMNTEAFF. DNA for the CDR3: TGTGCCTGGAGGGGGCGGACGCTGTTCATGAACACTGAAGCTTTCTTT.

The rearrangement joins TRBV7-2 to TRBJ2-2; TRBD2 is a possible D gene (6 bases). There are 15 residues in the CDR3. V shed 1 base and J shed 0 bases, with 6 bases lying between them. Germline V lookup: CDR1 SGHTA, CDR2 FQGNSA. CDR3 nucleotide sequence: TGTGCCAGCAGCTTAGGACTAGCGAACACCGGGGAGCTGTTTTTT. Translating it yields CASSLGLANTGELFF.

V is TRBV5-1 and J is TRBJ2-3; 9 positions agree with TRBD2. The CDR3 runs 17 residues. Trimming at V came to 4 bases and at J to 1 base, leaving 10 bases not matched to a gene. Germline V lookup: CDR1 SGHRS, CDR2 YFSETQ. The chain's CDR3 is CASSKVAGVGGTDTQYF. In DNA form, the CDR3 reads TGCGCCAGCAGCAAAGTAGCGGGAGTAGGAGGCACAGATACGCAGTATTTT.